This TCR beta chain was identified in a study of cytomegalovirus exposure and HLA in healthy donors. A multiplex PCR was run with 60 Vbeta primers and 13 Jbeta primers. This table comes from immunoSEQ multiplex PCR, and its TCRdb copy is limited to in-frame clones, with some not included. This table has some 200,000 clones, about three quarters appearing once. Germline CDR1 and CDR2: LNHDA and SQIVND (reference sequence). The CDR3 has 15 residues. V lost 4 bases and J lost 1, with 13 bases in between. The rearrangement uses TRBV19 and TRBJ1-1; TRBD1 might be the D (6 bases). Sequenced sample: PBMCs. This receptor was obtained from a man aged 18 to 30 in good health and CMV-seronegative. The CDR3 sequence: CASSTPGTQNTEAFF. The DNA for the CDR3 is TGTGCCAGTAGTACCCCCGGGACACAGAACACTGAAGCTTTCTTT.